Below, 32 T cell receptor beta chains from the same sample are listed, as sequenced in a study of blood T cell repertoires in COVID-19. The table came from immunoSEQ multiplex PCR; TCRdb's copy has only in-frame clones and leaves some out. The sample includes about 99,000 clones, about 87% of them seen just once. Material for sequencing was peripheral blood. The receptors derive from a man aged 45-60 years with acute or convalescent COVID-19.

For the CDR3, the DNA is TGTGCCAGCAGCCCGAGGACAGGGACAGGGGATACGCAGTATTTT. The encoded protein is CASSPRTGTGDTQYF. The chain joins TRBV13 to TRBJ2-3; the match to TRBD1 covers 9 bases. Germline V CDR1 and CDR2: PRHDT, FYEKMQ (reference sequence). The CDR3 has 15 residues. Trimming cost V 5 bases and J 6 bases; bases outside gene matches: 9.

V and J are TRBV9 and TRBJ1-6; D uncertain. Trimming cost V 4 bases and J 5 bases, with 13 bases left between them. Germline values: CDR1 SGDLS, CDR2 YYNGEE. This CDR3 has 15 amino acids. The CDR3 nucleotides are TGTGCCAGCAGCCCCTCGACATTTGATAATTCACCCCTCCACTTT. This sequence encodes CASSPSTFDNSPLHF.

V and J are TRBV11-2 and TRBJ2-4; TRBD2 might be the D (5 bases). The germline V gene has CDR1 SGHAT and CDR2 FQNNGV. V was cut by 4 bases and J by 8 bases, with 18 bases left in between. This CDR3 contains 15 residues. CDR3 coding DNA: TGTGCCAGCAGCTCAGGCTGGGAATTCGGGGACATTCAGTACTTC. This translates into CASSSGWEFGDIQYF.

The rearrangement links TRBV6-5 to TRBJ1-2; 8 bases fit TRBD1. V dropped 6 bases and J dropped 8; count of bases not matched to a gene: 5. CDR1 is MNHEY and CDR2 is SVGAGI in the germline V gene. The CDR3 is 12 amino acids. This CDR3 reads CASRAQGGGYTF. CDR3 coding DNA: TGTGCCAGCAGGGCACAGGGGGGAGGCTACACCTTC.

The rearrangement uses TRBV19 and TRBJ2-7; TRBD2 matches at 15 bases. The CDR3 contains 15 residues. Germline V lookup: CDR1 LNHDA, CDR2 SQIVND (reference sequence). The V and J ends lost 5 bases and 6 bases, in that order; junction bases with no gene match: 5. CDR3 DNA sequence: TGTGCCAGTAGTCCCCGGACTAGCGGGAGGGTCGAGCAGTACTTC. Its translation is CASSPRTSGRVEQYF.

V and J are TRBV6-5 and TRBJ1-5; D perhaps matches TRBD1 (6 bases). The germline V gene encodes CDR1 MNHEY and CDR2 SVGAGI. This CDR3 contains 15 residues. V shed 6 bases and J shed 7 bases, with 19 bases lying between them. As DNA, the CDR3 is TGTGCCAGCAGGGGACTACAGGGTTGGGAGCAGCCCCAGCATTTT. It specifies CASRGLQGWEQPQHF.

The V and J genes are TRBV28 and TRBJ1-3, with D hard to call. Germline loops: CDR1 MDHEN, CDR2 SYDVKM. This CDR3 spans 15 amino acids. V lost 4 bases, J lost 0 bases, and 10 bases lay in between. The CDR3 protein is CASSSPGLSGNTIYF. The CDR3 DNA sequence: TGTGCCAGCAGTTCCCCGGGTCTCTCTGGAAACACCATATATTTT.

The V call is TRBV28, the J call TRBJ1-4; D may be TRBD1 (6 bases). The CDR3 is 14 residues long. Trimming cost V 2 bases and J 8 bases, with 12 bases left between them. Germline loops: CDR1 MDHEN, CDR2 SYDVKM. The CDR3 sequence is CASSLPGVQEKLFF. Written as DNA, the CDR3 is TGTGCCAGCAGTTTACCAGGGGTCCAAGAAAAACTGTTTTTT.

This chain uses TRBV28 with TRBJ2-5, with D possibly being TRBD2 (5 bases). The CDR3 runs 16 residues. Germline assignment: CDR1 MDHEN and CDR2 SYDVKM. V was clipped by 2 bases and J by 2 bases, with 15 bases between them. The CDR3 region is CASSLRTGIQQETQYF. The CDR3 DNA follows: TGTGCCAGCAGTTTAAGGACCGGGATCCAACAAGAGACCCAGTACTTC.

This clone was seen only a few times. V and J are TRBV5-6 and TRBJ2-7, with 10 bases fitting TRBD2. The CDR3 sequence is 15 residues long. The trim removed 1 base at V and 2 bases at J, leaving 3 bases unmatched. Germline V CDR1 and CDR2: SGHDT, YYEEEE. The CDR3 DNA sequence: TGTGCCAGCAGCTTGCTACTAGCGGGGACCTACGAGCAGTACTTC. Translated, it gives CASSLLLAGTYEQYF.

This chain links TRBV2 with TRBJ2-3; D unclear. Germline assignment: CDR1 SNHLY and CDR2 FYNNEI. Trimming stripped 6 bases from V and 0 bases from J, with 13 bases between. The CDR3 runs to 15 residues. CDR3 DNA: TGTGCCAGCAGGGGCTGGAAGACAAGCACAGATACGCAGTATTTT. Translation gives CASRGWKTSTDTQYF.

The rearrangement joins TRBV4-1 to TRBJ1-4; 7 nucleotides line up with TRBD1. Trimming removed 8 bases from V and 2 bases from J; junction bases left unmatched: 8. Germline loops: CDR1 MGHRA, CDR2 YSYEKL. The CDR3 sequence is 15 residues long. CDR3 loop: CASSTVTGTNEKLFF. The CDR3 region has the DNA TGCGCCAGCTCCACTGTGACAGGGACTAATGAAAAACTGTTTTTT.

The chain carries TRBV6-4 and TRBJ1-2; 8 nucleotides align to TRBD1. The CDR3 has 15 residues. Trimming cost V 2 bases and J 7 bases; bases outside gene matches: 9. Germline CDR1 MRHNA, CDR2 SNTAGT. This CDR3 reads CASSDTGQGVGGYTF. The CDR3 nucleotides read TGTGCCAGCAGTGACACAGGACAGGGTGTTGGTGGCTACACCTTC.

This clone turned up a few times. The CDR3 sequence is CASSLRGTGISPLHF. DNA for the CDR3: TGTGCCAGCAGTTTAAGGGGGACAGGTATTTCACCCCTCCACTTT. The rearrangement joins TRBV27 to TRBJ1-6; 8 bases match TRBD1. Germline V lookup: CDR1 MNHEY, CDR2 SMNVEV (reference sequence). The V segment lost 2 bases and the J segment 9 bases; nucleotides outside the gene matches: 6. CDR3 length equals 15 residues.

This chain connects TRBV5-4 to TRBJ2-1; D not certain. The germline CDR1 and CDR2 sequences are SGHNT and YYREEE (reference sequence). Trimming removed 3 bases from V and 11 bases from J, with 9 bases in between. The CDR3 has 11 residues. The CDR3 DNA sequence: TGTGCCAGCAGCTCCGACATGAAGCAGTTCTTC. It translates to CASSSDMKQFF.

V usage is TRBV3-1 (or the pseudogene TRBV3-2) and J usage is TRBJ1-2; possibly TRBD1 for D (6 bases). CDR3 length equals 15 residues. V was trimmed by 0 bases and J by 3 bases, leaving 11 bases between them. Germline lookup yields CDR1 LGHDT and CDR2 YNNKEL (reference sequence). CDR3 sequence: CASSQEGRGYYGYTF. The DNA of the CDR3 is TGTGCCAGCAGCCAAGAAGGCAGGGGTTACTATGGCTACACCTTC.

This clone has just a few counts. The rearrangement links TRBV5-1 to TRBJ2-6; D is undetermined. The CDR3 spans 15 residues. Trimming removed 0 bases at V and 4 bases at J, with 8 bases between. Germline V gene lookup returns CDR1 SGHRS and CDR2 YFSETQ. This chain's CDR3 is CASSLAQAGANVLTF. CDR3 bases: TGCGCCAGCAGCTTGGCTCAGGCCGGGGCCAACGTCCTGACTTTC.

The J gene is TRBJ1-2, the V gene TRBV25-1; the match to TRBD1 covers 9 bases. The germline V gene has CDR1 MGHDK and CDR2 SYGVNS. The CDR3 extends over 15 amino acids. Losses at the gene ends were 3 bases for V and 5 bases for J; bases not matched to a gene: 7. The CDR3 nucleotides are TGTGCCAGCAGTGAGCCGGGGACAGGGTATTATGGCTACACCTTC. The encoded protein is CASSEPGTGYYGYTF.

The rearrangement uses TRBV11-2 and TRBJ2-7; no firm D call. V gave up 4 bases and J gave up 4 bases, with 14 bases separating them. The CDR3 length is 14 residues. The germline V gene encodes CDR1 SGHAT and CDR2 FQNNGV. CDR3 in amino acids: CASSSDGVAYEQYF. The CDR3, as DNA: TGTGCCAGCAGCTCCGATGGAGTCGCGTACGAGCAGTACTTC. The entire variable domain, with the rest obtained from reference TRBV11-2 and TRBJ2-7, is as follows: EAGVAQSPRYKIIEKRQSVAFWCNPISGHATLYWYQQILGQGPKLLIQFQNNGVVDDSQLPKDRFSAERLKGVDSTLKIQPAKLEDSAVYLCASSSDGVAYEQYFGPGTRLTVT.

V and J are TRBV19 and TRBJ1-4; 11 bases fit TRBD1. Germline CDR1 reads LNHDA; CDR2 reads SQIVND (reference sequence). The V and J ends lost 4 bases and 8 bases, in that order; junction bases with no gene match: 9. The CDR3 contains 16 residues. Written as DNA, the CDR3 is TGTGCCAGTAGTACCCCTGGACAGGGGGCCTTCGAAAAACTGTTTTTT. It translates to CASSTPGQGAFEKLFF.

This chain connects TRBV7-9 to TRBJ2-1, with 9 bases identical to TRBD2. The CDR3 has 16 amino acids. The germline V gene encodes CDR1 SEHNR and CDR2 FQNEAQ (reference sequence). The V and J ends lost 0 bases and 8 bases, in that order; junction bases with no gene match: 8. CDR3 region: CASSLARAGGVDEQFF. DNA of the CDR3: TGTGCCAGCAGCTTAGCGCGGGCGGGAGGGGTTGATGAGCAGTTCTTC. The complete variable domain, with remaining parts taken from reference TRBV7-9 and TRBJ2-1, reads DTGVSQNPRHKITKRGQNVTFRCDPISEHNRLYWYRQTLGQGPEFLTYFQNEAQLEKSRLLSDRFSAERPKGSFSTLEIQRTEQGDSAMYLCASSLARAGGVDEQFFGPGTRLTVL.

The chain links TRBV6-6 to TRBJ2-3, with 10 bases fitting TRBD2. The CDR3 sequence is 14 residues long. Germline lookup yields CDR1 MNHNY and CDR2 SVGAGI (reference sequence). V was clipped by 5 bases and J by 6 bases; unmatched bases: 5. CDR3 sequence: CASSQQTSGDTQYF. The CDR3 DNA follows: TGTGCCAGCAGTCAACAGACTAGCGGGGATACGCAGTATTTT.

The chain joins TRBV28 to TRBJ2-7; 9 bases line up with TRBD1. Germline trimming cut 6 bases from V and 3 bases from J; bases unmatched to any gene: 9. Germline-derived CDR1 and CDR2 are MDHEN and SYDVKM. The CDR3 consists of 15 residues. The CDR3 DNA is TGTGCCAGCAGCCTTGGGGACAGGGTCAACTACGAGCAGTACTTC. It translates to CASSLGDRVNYEQYF.

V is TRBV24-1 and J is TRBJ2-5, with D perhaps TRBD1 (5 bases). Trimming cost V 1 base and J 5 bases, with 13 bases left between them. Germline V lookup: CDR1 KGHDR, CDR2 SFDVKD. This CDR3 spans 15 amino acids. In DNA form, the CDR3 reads TGTGCCACCAGTGATTTTGGCAGGGTGGGTGAGACCCAGTACTTC. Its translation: CATSDFGRVGETQYF.

The CDR3 sequence is CASSLGQGQNTEAFF. CDR3 DNA sequence: TGTGCCAGCAGCTTGGGCCAGGGACAGAACACTGAAGCTTTCTTT. V gene TRBV7-8 combines with J gene TRBJ1-1, with D possibly TRBD1 on 6 matching bases. The CDR3 runs to 15 residues. V was trimmed by 3 bases and J by 1 base, leaving 12 bases between them. In germline, CDR1 is SGHVS, CDR2 FQNEAQ.

This chain's CDR3 is CASSPSGGPETQYF. The CDR3, as DNA: TGTGCCAGCAGCCCCAGCGGGGGTCCGGAGACCCAGTACTTC. The chain couples TRBV9 to TRBJ2-5; 8 positions match TRBD2. Germline-derived CDR1 and CDR2 are SGDLS and YYNGEE. This CDR3 contains 14 residues. V lost 4 bases and J lost 5; bases outside the gene matches: 7.

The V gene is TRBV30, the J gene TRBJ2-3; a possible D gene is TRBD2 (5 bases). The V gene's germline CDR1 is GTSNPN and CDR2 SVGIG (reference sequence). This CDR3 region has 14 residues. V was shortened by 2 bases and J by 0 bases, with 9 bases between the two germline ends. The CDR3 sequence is CAWSLGGSTDTQYF. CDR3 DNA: TGTGCCTGGAGTTTGGGCGGGAGCACAGATACGCAGTATTTT.

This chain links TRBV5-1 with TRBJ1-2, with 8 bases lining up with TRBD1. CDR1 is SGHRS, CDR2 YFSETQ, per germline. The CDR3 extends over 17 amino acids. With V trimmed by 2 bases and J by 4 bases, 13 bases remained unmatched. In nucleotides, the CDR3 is TGCGCCAGCAGCTTCGGACAGGGCCAAAAGAAGGGCTATGGCTACACCTTC. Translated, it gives CASSFGQGQKKGYGYTF.

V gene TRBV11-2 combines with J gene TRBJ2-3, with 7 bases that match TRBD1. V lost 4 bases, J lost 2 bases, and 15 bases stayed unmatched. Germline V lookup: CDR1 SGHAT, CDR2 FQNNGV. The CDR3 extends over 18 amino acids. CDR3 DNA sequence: TGTGCCAGCAGCTCGCCCCCGGGACAGCCTTACTACACAGATACGCAGTATTTT. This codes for CASSSPPGQPYYTDTQYF.

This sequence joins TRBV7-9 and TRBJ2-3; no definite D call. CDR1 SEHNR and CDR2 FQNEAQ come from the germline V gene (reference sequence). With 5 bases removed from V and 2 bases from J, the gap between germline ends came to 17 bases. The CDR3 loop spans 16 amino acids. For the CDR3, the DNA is TGTGCCAGCAGCCCCCAAGCCCCGGAGCACACAGATACGCAGTATTTT. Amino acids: CASSPQAPEHTDTQYF.

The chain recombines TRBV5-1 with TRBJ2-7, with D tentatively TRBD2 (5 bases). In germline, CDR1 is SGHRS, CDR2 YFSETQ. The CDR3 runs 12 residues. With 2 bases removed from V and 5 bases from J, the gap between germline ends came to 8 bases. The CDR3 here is CASSFLGDEQYF. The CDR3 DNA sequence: TGCGCCAGCAGCTTCCTCGGGGACGAGCAGTACTTC.

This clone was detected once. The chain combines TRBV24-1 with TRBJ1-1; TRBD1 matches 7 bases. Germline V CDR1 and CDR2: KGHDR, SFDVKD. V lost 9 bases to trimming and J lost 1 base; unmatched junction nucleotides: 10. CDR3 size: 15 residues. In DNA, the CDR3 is TGTGCCACCCAAAGCTCCTCAGGGGGGAACACTGAAGCTTTCTTT. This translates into CATQSSSGGNTEAFF.